One sample yielded the 11 T cell receptor beta chains listed below, sequenced in a study of blood T cell repertoires in COVID-19. The assay was immunoSEQ multiplex PCR, and TCRdb's table has in-frame clones only and misses some. The table lists roughly 93,000 clones, approximately 84% of them singletons. Sequenced: peripheral blood. The receptors stem from a woman aged 80 or over with acute or convalescent COVID-19.

The V and J genes are TRBV4-3 and TRBJ2-1, with D possibly matching TRBD1 (5 bases). The V and J ends lost 5 bases and 2 bases respectively, with 13 bases between them. This CDR3 is built from 15 residues. Germline lookup yields CDR1 LGHNA and CDR2 YSLEER. This chain's CDR3 is CASSLADMPYNEQFF. CDR3 DNA: TGCGCCAGCAGCTTGGCGGACATGCCCTACAATGAGCAGTTCTTC.

The chain combines TRBV9 with TRBJ1-2; a possible D gene is TRBD1 (5 bases). This CDR3 spans 14 amino acids. Germline-derived CDR1 and CDR2 are SGDLS and YYNGEE. Trimming pared 1 base from V and 7 bases from J, leaving 14 bases between. CDR3 sequence: CASSVLQGNSGYTF. In DNA form, the CDR3 reads TGTGCCAGCAGCGTACTTCAGGGTAATAGTGGCTACACCTTC.

The V gene is TRBV19, the J gene TRBJ2-7; 7 bases fit TRBD1. This CDR3 contains 15 residues. The germline CDR1 and CDR2 sequences are LNHDA and SQIVND (reference sequence). The V segment lost 5 bases and the J segment 1 base; nucleotides outside the gene matches: 8. The CDR3 loop is CASSSQSGQSYEQYF. For the CDR3, the DNA is TGTGCCAGTAGTTCTCAATCGGGACAGTCCTACGAGCAGTACTTC.

This chain connects TRBV2 to TRBJ2-5, with 9 nucleotides matching TRBD2. CDR1 is SNHLY and CDR2 is FYNNEI in the germline V gene. The CDR3 sequence is 18 residues long. J was trimmed by 0 bases and V by 6 bases; bases with no gene match: 14. The CDR3 here is CASSTHLGAGGYQETQYF. CDR3 bases: TGTGCCAGCAGCACGCACCTGGGGGCGGGGGGGTACCAAGAGACCCAGTACTTC.

This chain connects TRBV5-1 to TRBJ2-3; the D gene is possibly TRBD1 (6 bases). Trimming shortened V by 1 base and J by 2 bases, and 11 bases separated the two germline ends. This CDR3 is built from 15 residues. Germline V gene data show CDR1 as SGHRS and CDR2 as YFSETQ. Here the CDR3 DNA reads TGCGCCAGCAGCTTGACAGGGATAGTCACAGATACGCAGTATTTT. Translated: CASSLTGIVTDTQYF.

The rearrangement joins TRBV28 to TRBJ1-2, with TRBD1 matching over 7 bases. Losses at the gene ends were 3 bases for V and 5 bases for J; bases not matched to a gene: 9. Germline V lookup: CDR1 MDHEN, CDR2 SYDVKM. This CDR3 has 15 residues. The CDR3 nucleotides are TGTGCCAGCAGTTTGGGTCAGGGGGTTGGGTATGGCTACACCTTC. Translating gives CASSLGQGVGYGYTF.

The J gene is TRBJ1-3, the V gene TRBV18; D might be TRBD1 (6 bases). The CDR3 spans 16 residues. Trimming took 3 bases from V and 4 from J, leaving 16 bases between them. Germline assignment: CDR1 KGHSH and CDR2 LQKENI. The DNA for the CDR3 is TGTGCCAGCTCACCCAACTCGGCAGGGGCGGGAAACACCATATATTTT. Its translation is CASSPNSAGAGNTIYF.

The chain couples TRBV19 to TRBJ2-2, with D hard to call. Germline values: CDR1 LNHDA, CDR2 SQIVND (reference sequence). This CDR3 has 14 residues. The ends were cut back, 5 bases at V and 7 bases at J, with 14 bases in the middle. CDR3 region: CASSFQSTSGELFF. Here the CDR3 DNA reads TGTGCCAGTAGTTTCCAGTCCACAAGCGGGGAGCTGTTTTTT.

The V and J genes are TRBV5-8 and TRBJ2-3, with TRBD2 identical over 10 bases. V trimming: 4 bases; J trimming: 0 bases; junction bases outside the gene matches: 5. The CDR3 extends over 16 amino acids. Per the germline V gene, CDR1 is SGHTS and CDR2 is YDEGEE. The CDR3 protein is CASSQGTSASTDTQYF. The CDR3 bases are TGTGCCAGCAGCCAAGGGACTAGCGCGAGCACAGATACGCAGTATTTT.

This chain joins TRBV1 and TRBJ2-3; the listed D gene, TRBD2, was not tested against the DNA. TRBV1 is noted as a pseudogene. This CDR3 contains 20 residues. The CDR3 protein is CTSSPRISGGLWFGTDTQYF. In nucleotides, the CDR3 is TGCACCAGCAGTCCAAGAATTAGCGGGGGGTTATGGTTTGGCACAGATACGCAGTATTTT.

The gene calls are TRBV6-2 or TRBV6-3 and TRBJ1-6; 9 bases agree with TRBD1. The ends lost 6 bases at V and 14 bases at J; junction bases unmatched: 14. The CDR3 consists of 15 residues. The V gene's germline CDR1 is MNHEY and CDR2 SVGEGT. The CDR3 coding sequence is TGTGCCAGCAGCAGAGCCGGGACAGGGCCCCGCACCCTCCACTTT. This encodes CASSRAGTGPRTLHF.